This entry concerns a single T cell receptor beta chain. Its cognate antigen has yet to be identified. The input lacks base qualities; no much larger clone sits a single base away. This sample was included in a study of blood T cell repertoires in COVID-19 (TCRdb year 2020). For context, the study as a whole: Samples covering the acute and convalescent phases of COVID-19 were provided by collaborators in the United States, Italy and Spain. The material from the prospective study consisted of cDNA or gDNA derived from T cells, B-cell-depleted T cells, or PBMCs. Subjects who had been exposed to COVID-19, were actively infected with it, or had recovered from it provided the deeply sampled blood TCRbeta repertoires that made up the dataset. The repertoires were released in a freely available public database intended as a resource for research on the immune response to SARS-CoV-2. The samples were drawn from two sources: the first 160 participants of the ongoing ImmuneRACE study, and 1,000 to 1,500 subjects contributed by 6 global collaborators. The sample metadata nearly always contained a de-identified subject ID, COVID-19 status, age in years and sex. Where available, HLA class I and class II types were obtained from metadata supplied by the sample provider rather than from assay-based typing.

From the germline V gene, CDR1 is LGHNA and CDR2 is YSLEER. V and J lose 3 bases and 8 bases, and a span of 14 bases separates them. Measured from the cysteine to the phenylalanine, the CDR3 is 14 residues long. The CDR3 DNA has 42 bases and is translated from base 1. Here is what the overall study found, with its caveats: The amount of clinical and demographic metadata varied by source and participant and was provided uncurated.

Collaborating institutions collected whole blood in K2EDTA tubes following their own protocols. For TCRbeta analysis, collaborators shipped samples as frozen whole blood, isolated PBMCs, or DNA extracted from either of those sample types. TCRbeta CDR3 regions were amplified from genomic DNA using the immunoSEQ Assay, a bias-controlled multiplex PCR. Turning to the authors' computational methods: Nucleated cell counts per sample were estimated from amplification of reference gene primers within the assay. Sequence reads were collapsed and filtered to measure the absolute abundance of every unique TCRbeta CDR3 rearrangement. For each sample, productive Simpson clonality was calculated as the square root of Simpson's diversity index across productive rearrangements. In TCRdb, the immuneACCESS table is reduced to in-frame sequences with V and J assigned. These tables do not hold every clone; where another copy was compared, an unresolved V gene accounts for under half, and the others remain unexplained. V and J calls and clone size are given by that table; D and trimming were obtained from the DNA. The sample profile shows 40,000 or so clones; roughly 80% of them were found once. The leading ten clones occupy over 8% of the sample.

The chain links TRBV4-3 with TRBJ2-1; tentative D gene TRBD2, with 7 bases matching. The TCR comes from a man in his sixties in a cohort sampled during active COVID-19. Input material: peripheral blood. The bases are TGCGCCAGCAGCCAGGGGGGGCCAGACGATGAGCAGTTCTTC. The translation is CASSQGGPDDEQFF.